These 20 T cell receptor beta chains originate from one sample sequenced in a study of PD-L1 blockade in urothelial cancer. Time point specified: pretreatment peripheral blood. Clones were sequenced by immunoSEQ multiplex PCR, and TCRdb holds only the in-frame ones, with some missing. This repertoire shows 60,000 to 75,000 clones, 65% to 85% found once; its top ten account for over 8.5%. Sequenced here: PBMCs, sampled around atezolizumab (anti-PD-L1) treatment. The receptors derive from a woman in her 70s with urothelial cancer.

V usage is TRBV5-4 and J usage is TRBJ2-7; 8 bases align to TRBD1. This CDR3 has 14 residues. Unmatched junction bases numbered 4, after V lost 3 bases and J lost 2 bases. Germline V lookup: CDR1 SGHNT, CDR2 YYREEE (reference sequence). The CDR3 spells CASSWGQDTYEQYF. The DNA of the CDR3 is TGTGCCAGCAGCTGGGGACAGGACACCTACGAGCAGTACTTC.

The V gene is TRBV28, the J gene TRBJ1-2, with 7 bases lining up with TRBD1. V lost 5 bases, J lost 4 bases, and 4 bases stayed unmatched. The CDR3 consists of 13 residues. The V gene's germline CDR1 is MDHEN and CDR2 SYDVKM. CDR3 DNA sequence: TGTGCCAGCAGTACAGACAGGGTCTATGGCTACACCTTC. It encodes CASSTDRVYGYTF.

The genes are TRBV6-5 and TRBJ1-1, with D perhaps TRBD1 (6 bases). The germline V and J ends were trimmed by 2 bases and 3 bases, with 13 bases remaining between them. The CDR3 spans 15 residues. Looked up from germline, CDR1 is MNHEY and CDR2 is SVGAGI. This CDR3 reads CASSYKGEGDTEAFF. CDR3 nucleotides: TGTGCCAGCAGTTACAAGGGGGAAGGGGACACTGAAGCTTTCTTT.

V is TRBV9 and J is TRBJ2-7; D ambiguous. V was cut by 3 bases and J by 0 bases, with 13 bases left in between. Germline V gene sequence: CDR1 SGDLS, CDR2 YYNGEE. The CDR3 loop spans 15 amino acids. The CDR3 nucleotides are TGTGCCAGCAGCGATCACCCTCAGGCCTCCTACGAGCAGTACTTC. The encoded protein is CASSDHPQASYEQYF. Combining the CDR3 with reference TRBV9 and TRBJ2-7 gives the whole variable domain DSGVTQTPKHLITATGQRVTLRCSPRSGDLSVYWYQQSLDQGLQFLIQYYNGEERAKGNILERFSAQQFPDLHSELNLSSLELGDSALYFCASSDHPQASYEQYFGPGTRLTVT.

This clone turned up a few times. CDR3 DNA: TGTGCCAGCAGGGAGAGGGAGGGTACGGATACGCAGTATTTT. As protein: CASREREGTDTQYF. The rearrangement joins TRBV7-8 to TRBJ2-3; TRBD2 matches at 7 bases. J lost 6 bases, V lost 6 bases, and 9 bases had no gene match. The germline gives CDR1 SGHVS, CDR2 FQNEAQ. The CDR3 loop spans 14 amino acids.

The CDR3 region has the DNA TGTGCCAGCAGCTTAGATCCAGGACTAGCGACTGATACGCAGTATTTT. It translates to CASSLDPGLATDTQYF. This chain uses TRBV11-2 with TRBJ2-3; 9 bases align to TRBD2. The CDR3 contains 16 residues. Germline loops: CDR1 SGHAT, CDR2 FQNNGV. The junction had 7 bases not matched to a gene; V was cut back by 0 bases and J by 6 bases.

In its sample, this clone was seen once. This chain's CDR3 is CASSVAETGEQYF. CDR3 in DNA: TGTGCCAGCAGCGTAGCGGAGACCGGTGAGCAGTACTTC. The chain uses TRBV9 and TRBJ2-7; D unresolved. The CDR3 runs 13 residues. The germline gives CDR1 SGDLS, CDR2 YYNGEE. Trimming took off 0 bases at V and 7 bases at J, with 11 bases between the two ends. Complete variable domain (other parts from reference TRBV9 and TRBJ2-7): DSGVTQTPKHLITATGQRVTLRCSPRSGDLSVYWYQQSLDQGLQFLIQYYNGEERAKGNILERFSAQQFPDLHSELNLSSLELGDSALYFCASSVAETGEQYFGPGTRLTVT.

V gene TRBV28 combines with J gene TRBJ2-7; TRBD1 aligns across 9 bases. With 3 bases clipped from V and 2 bases from J, the junction kept 5 bases outside the gene matches. This CDR3 contains 15 residues. Germline CDR1 is MDHEN and CDR2 is SYDVKM. The CDR3, as DNA: TGTGCCAGCAGTTTTCGGGACAGGGCGACCTACGAGCAGTACTTC. It specifies CASSFRDRATYEQYF.

The chain couples TRBV5-4 to TRBJ2-5, with TRBD2 identical over 13 bases. The CDR3 is made up of 19 amino acids. Per germline, CDR1 SGHNT and CDR2 YYREEE (reference sequence). V dropped 0 bases and J dropped 5; count of bases not matched to a gene: 13. Here the CDR3 reads CASSLGVGTSGTSEETQYF. Here the CDR3 DNA reads TGTGCCAGCAGCTTGGGGGTTGGGACTAGCGGGACCTCAGAGGAGACCCAGTACTTC.

V is TRBV5-1 and J is TRBJ1-4; D possibly corresponds to TRBD1 (5 bases). The CDR3 length is 14 residues. The V end was cut by 4 bases, the J end by 5 bases, with 12 bases between. Germline V gene data show CDR1 as SGHRS and CDR2 as YFSETQ. CDR3 sequence (DNA): TGCGCCAGCAGCCAACTCAGGGCAAATGAAAAACTGTTTTTT. Protein product: CASSQLRANEKLFF.

The chain has TRBV18 and TRBJ2-5; D gene ambiguous. The CDR3 contains 13 residues. Germline loops: CDR1 KGHSH, CDR2 LQKENI. Trimming took off 2 bases at V and 3 bases at J, with 7 bases between the two ends. Here the CDR3 DNA reads TGTGCCAGCTCACCAAGGCTAGAAGAGACCCAGTACTTC. It codes for CASSPRLEETQYF. The whole variable domain, remainder taken from reference TRBV18 and TRBJ2-5, is NAGVMQNPRHLVRRRGQEARLRCSPMKGHSHVYWYRQLPEEGLKFMVYLQKENIIDESGMPKERFSAEFPKEGPSILRIQQVVRGDSAAYFCASSPRLEETQYFGPGTRLLVL.

The rearrangement uses TRBV7-6 and TRBJ2-3; 10 nucleotides line up with TRBD2. CDR3 length: 15 amino acids. J lost 4 bases, V lost 2 bases, and 3 bases had no gene match. In germline, CDR1 is SGHVS, CDR2 FNYEAQ. CDR3 sequence reads: CASSLPSGRSDTQYF. The CDR3 DNA reads TGTGCCAGCAGCTTACCTAGCGGGAGATCAGATACGCAGTATTTT.

This clone was counted a few times. This chain uses TRBV6-6 with TRBJ1-5; D is unresolved. Germline V gene data show CDR1 as MNHNY and CDR2 as SVGAGI (reference sequence). The CDR3 runs 11 residues. The germline V and J ends were trimmed by 6 bases and 5 bases, with 5 bases remaining between them. The CDR3, as DNA: TGTGCCAGCAGGGTAGATCAGCCCCAGCATTTT. As protein: CASRVDQPQHF.

The V and J genes are TRBV6-5 and TRBJ1-1; D perhaps matches TRBD1 (6 bases). Germline lookup yields CDR1 MNHEY and CDR2 SVGAGI. V dropped 4 bases and J dropped 0 bases, with 15 bases sitting between them. The CDR3 runs 16 residues. The chain's CDR3 is CASSSLEQGLNTEAFF. The CDR3 region has the DNA TGTGCCAGCAGTTCACTTGAACAGGGCCTGAACACTGAAGCTTTCTTT.

This clone was seen once. The chain couples TRBV7-9 to TRBJ1-4; possible D gene TRBD1, 6 bases. Trimming stripped 4 bases from V and 7 bases from J, with 13 bases between. The CDR3 contains 14 residues. The germline V gene encodes CDR1 SEHNR and CDR2 FQNEAQ (reference sequence). In DNA, the CDR3 is TGTGCCAGCAGCTCCACCCAAGGGGGTGAAAAACTGTTTTTT. Its translation is CASSSTQGGEKLFF.

This chain links TRBV2 with TRBJ1-5; possibly TRBD1 for D (5 bases). Trimming took 5 bases from V and 0 from J, leaving 14 bases between them. The CDR3 length is 16 residues. CDR1 and CDR2 from the germline V gene are SNHLY and FYNNEI. CDR3 bases: TGTGCCAGCAGTCTAGGCAGGGCATATAGCAATCAGCCCCAGCATTTT. As protein: CASSLGRAYSNQPQHF.

The chain carries TRBV27 and TRBJ1-1; no definite D call. CDR1 and CDR2 (germline): MNHEY, SMNVEV (reference sequence). The CDR3 covers 15 residues. Trimming took off 3 bases at V and 0 bases at J, with 11 bases between the two ends. CDR3 DNA sequence: TGTGCCAGCAGTTTCTCCAGCGTCATGAACACTGAAGCTTTCTTT. It translates to CASSFSSVMNTEAFF.

The rearrangement uses TRBV5-1 and TRBJ2-6; D not certain. CDR1 is SGHRS and CDR2 is YFSETQ in the germline V gene. V was clipped by 2 bases and J by 0 bases, with 6 bases between them. CDR3 length equals 15 residues. The CDR3 DNA reads TGCGCCAGCAGCTTCACAGCCTCTGGGGCCAACGTCCTGACTTTC. Protein: CASSFTASGANVLTF.

The chain is built from TRBV4-2 and TRBJ2-7, with D possibly matching TRBD2 (6 bases). The V gene's germline CDR1 is LGHNA and CDR2 YNFKEQ. The CDR3 length is 13 residues. Trimming removed 1 base at V and 5 bases at J, with 9 bases between. The CDR3 protein is CASSQGQRDEQYF. DNA for the CDR3: TGTGCCAGCAGCCAAGGGCAGCGGGACGAGCAGTACTTC.

V gene TRBV6-5 combines with J gene TRBJ2-7; D might be TRBD2 (6 bases). The CDR3 length is 14 residues. Trimming stripped 0 bases from V and 3 bases from J, with 9 bases between. Per germline, CDR1 MNHEY and CDR2 SVGAGI. In nucleotides, the CDR3 is TGTGCCAGCAGTTACTCAGGGACTCTCTACGAGCAGTACTTC. This translates into CASSYSGTLYEQYF.